Listed here are 13 T cell receptor beta chains from one sample, sequenced in a study of blood T cell repertoires in COVID-19. The repertoire was sequenced with immunoSEQ multiplex PCR; TCRdb's copy has only in-frame clones and lacks some. The data contain 200,000 to 300,000 clones, about 89% of them singletons. Sequencing was carried out using peripheral blood. These receptors came from a middle-aged woman who had recovered from COVID-19.

This clone was observed once. The chain employs TRBV25-1 and TRBJ2-5; 7 positions match TRBD2. CDR1 and CDR2 (germline): MGHDK, SYGVNS. Trimming at V came to 3 bases and at J to 5 bases, leaving 12 bases not matched to a gene. This CDR3 comprises 16 residues. The CDR3 reads CASSDLAAPSQETQYF. The CDR3 nucleotides read TGTGCCAGCAGTGACCTAGCGGCCCCCTCGCAGGAGACCCAGTACTTC.

The genes are TRBV12-3 or TRBV12-4 and TRBJ1-5; D is possibly TRBD1 (5 bases). The CDR3 totals 12 residues. With 6 bases removed from V and 5 bases from J, the gap between germline ends came to 8 bases. CDR3 residues: CASSLGHQPQHF. The DNA of the CDR3 is TGTGCCAGCAGCCTGGGGCATCAGCCCCAGCATTTT.

The genes are TRBV20-1 and TRBJ1-2; D gene uncertain. This CDR3 has 9 amino acids. CDR1 is DFQATT, CDR2 SNEGSKA, per germline (reference sequence). The CDR3 sequence is CRAGFGYTF. Written as DNA, the CDR3 is TGCAGGGCAGGATTTGGCTACACCTTC.

This chain connects TRBV2 to TRBJ1-2; 8 bases map to TRBD1. This CDR3 region has 13 residues. The V and J ends lost 6 bases and 6 bases, in that order; junction bases with no gene match: 6. Looked up from germline, CDR1 is SNHLY and CDR2 is FYNNEI. The DNA for the CDR3 is TGTGCCAGCAGGGAGGACAGGGACGATGGCTACACCTTC. Encoded protein: CASREDRDDGYTF.

The chain uses TRBV6-5 and TRBJ2-7; TRBD1 aligns across 8 bases. J lost 6 bases, V lost 1 base, and 2 bases had no gene match. The CDR3 extends over 13 amino acids. Germline CDR1 MNHEY, CDR2 SVGAGI. The CDR3 is CASSYLGQGEQYF. CDR3 sequence (DNA): TGTGCCAGCAGTTACTTAGGACAGGGCGAGCAGTACTTC.

Turning to this clone: Other DNA sequences from this sample encode an identical CDR3 as well. CDR3 amino acids: CASSLKLDSPLHF. The CDR3 nucleotides read TGCGCCAGCAGCTTGAAACTTGATTCACCCCTCCACTTT. This chain joins TRBV5-1 and TRBJ1-6; no definite D call. CDR1 is SGHRS and CDR2 is YFSETQ in the germline V gene. Trimming took 1 base from V and 8 from J, leaving 7 bases between them. The CDR3 is made up of 13 amino acids.

Comments on this clone: Other DNA sequences in the same sample also yield this CDR3. This rearrangement joins TRBV6-1 to TRBJ1-2, with no clear D. CDR3 length: 13 residues. Trimming stripped 3 bases from V and 3 bases from J, with 8 bases between. Germline V CDR1 and CDR2: MNHNS, SASEGT. CDR3 nucleotide sequence: TGTGCCAGCAGTGACCGCGGGTACTATGGCTACACCTTC. The encoded protein is CASSDRGYYGYTF.

This chain connects TRBV2 to TRBJ2-1; TRBD2 agrees at 15 bases. V was pared by 1 base and J by 7 bases, with 5 bases of the junction left unmatched. In germline, CDR1 is SNHLY, CDR2 FYNNEI. This CDR3 comprises 17 residues. The CDR3 DNA follows: TGTGCCAGCAGTGAAGGCCCGGGACTAGCGGGGGGTAATGAGCAGTTCTTC. Protein sequence: CASSEGPGLAGGNEQFF.

This chain links TRBV6-5 with TRBJ1-5; possible D gene TRBD1, 5 bases. With 8 bases removed from V and 4 bases from J, the gap between germline ends came to 18 bases. There are 15 residues in the CDR3. Germline V gene sequence: CDR1 MNHEY, CDR2 SVGAGI. The CDR3 protein is CASGQERRRNQPQHF. CDR3 coding DNA: TGTGCCAGCGGACAAGAAAGAAGGAGAAATCAGCCCCAGCATTTT.

The chain employs TRBV11-2 and TRBJ2-1; 10 bases line up with TRBD2. The germline V gene has CDR1 SGHAT and CDR2 FQNNGV. Unmatched junction bases numbered 9, after V lost 5 bases and J lost 8 bases. The CDR3 totals 15 residues. CDR3 nucleotides: TGTGCCAGCAGCCTTAGCGGGGGGTCCTGGGATGAGCAGTTCTTC. It codes for CASSLSGGSWDEQFF.

The chain recombines TRBV30 with TRBJ1-3; D is unresolved. Germline V gene lookup returns CDR1 GTSNPN and CDR2 SVGIG (reference sequence). The CDR3 consists of 14 residues. Trimming cost V 5 bases and J 0 bases, with 11 bases left between them. In nucleotides, the CDR3 is TGTGCCTGGGGTTGGGCGTACTCTGGAAACACCATATATTTT. It codes for CAWGWAYSGNTIYF.

The V call is TRBV5-6, the J call TRBJ1-3, with D hard to call. Trimming cost V 4 bases and J 4 bases, with 18 bases left between them. CDR3 length: 16 amino acids. Germline lookup yields CDR1 SGHDT and CDR2 YYEEEE. DNA of the CDR3: TGTGCCAGCAGCCGGGTACCGGATACGGTGGGAAACACCATATATTTT. Its translation is CASSRVPDTVGNTIYF.

This chain connects TRBV9 to TRBJ1-6; TRBD1 matches at 8 bases. The germline V gene has CDR1 SGDLS and CDR2 YYNGEE. Trimming took 4 bases from V and 5 from J; bases not matched to a gene: 8. The CDR3 has 16 amino acids. The CDR3 DNA is TGTGCCAGCAGCCCAAGACAGGGGTCTAATAATTCACCCCTCCACTTT. Encoded protein: CASSPRQGSNNSPLHF.